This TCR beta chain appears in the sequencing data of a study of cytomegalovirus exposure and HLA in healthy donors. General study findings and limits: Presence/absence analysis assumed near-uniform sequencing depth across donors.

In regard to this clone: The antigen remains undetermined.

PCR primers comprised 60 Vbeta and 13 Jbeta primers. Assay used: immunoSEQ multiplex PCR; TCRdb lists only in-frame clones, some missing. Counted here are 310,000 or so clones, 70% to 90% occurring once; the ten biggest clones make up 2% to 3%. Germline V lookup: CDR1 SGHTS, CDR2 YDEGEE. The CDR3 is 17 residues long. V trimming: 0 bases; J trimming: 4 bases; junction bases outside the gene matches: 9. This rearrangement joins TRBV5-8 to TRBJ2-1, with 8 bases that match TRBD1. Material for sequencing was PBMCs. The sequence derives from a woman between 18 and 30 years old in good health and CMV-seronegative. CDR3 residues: CASSLVIRGRSYNEQFF. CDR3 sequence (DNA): TGTGCCAGCAGCTTGGTTATCAGGGGGCGGTCTTACAATGAGCAGTTCTTC. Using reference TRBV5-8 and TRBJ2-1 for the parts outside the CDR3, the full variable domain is EAGVTQSPTHLIKTRGQQATLRCSPISGHTSVYWYQQALGLGLQFLLWYDEGEERNRGNFPPRFSGRQFPNYSSELNVNALELEDSALYLCASSLVIRGRSYNEQFFGPGTRLTVL.